This TCR beta chain was retrieved from a study of T cells in Graves' hyperthyroidism and ophthalmopathy. This clonotype was picked up a small number of times. Amplified TCR beta CDR3 regions derived from RNA transcripts. The TCR CDR3 first-round RT-PCR relied on the HTBI primer set. MiXCR, applied by TCRdb to the multiplex PCR reads, yields one record per CDR3 protein. The sample lists some 370,000 distinct CDR3 sequences, over 11% occurring once. The sequence was collected from a man aged 50 or older with Graves' ophthalmopathy. The sample taken for sequencing was blood.

The CDR3 nucleotides read TGCAGTGCTAGGGCAACCTACGAGCAGTACTTC. Its protein product is CSARATYEQYF. The chain is built from TRBV20-1 and TRBJ2-7; D gene unclear. The V gene's germline CDR1 is DFQATT and CDR2 SNEGSKA (reference sequence). The ends were cut back, 3 bases at V and 2 bases at J, with 5 bases in the middle. The CDR3 sequence is 11 residues long.